One and the same sample provided the 6 T cell receptor beta chains below, sequenced in a study of cytomegalovirus exposure and HLA in healthy donors. A multiplex PCR was run with 60 Vbeta primers and 13 Jbeta primers. Clones were sequenced by immunoSEQ multiplex PCR, and TCRdb holds only the in-frame ones, with some missing. Of some 160,000 clones detected, around 84% appear once; the ten largest clones hold roughly 1.9%. The material sequenced was PBMCs. The receptors stem from a man between 18 and 35 years old in good health and CMV-seronegative.

V and J are TRBV29-1 and TRBJ2-5; perhaps TRBD2 as D (5 bases). Germline CDR1 and CDR2: SQVTM and ANQGSEA. The CDR3 spans 14 residues. The ends were cut back, 0 bases at V and 7 bases at J, with 15 bases in the middle. CDR3 sequence (DNA): TGCAGCGTTGAAGATGCCGGGGAAGATGTGACCCAGTACTTC. It encodes CSVEDAGEDVTQYF.

J is TRBJ1-1 and V is TRBV2; no clear D. CDR3 length: 15 residues. Trimming shortened V by 3 bases and J by 3 bases, and 14 bases separated the two germline ends. CDR1 is SNHLY, CDR2 FYNNEI, per germline. CDR3 protein: CASSDNEESDTEAFF. The CDR3 coding sequence is TGTGCCAGCAGTGATAATGAGGAATCGGACACTGAAGCTTTCTTT.

J is TRBJ2-3 and V is TRBV7-3; 10 bases match TRBD2. The V and J ends lost 4 bases and 0 bases, in that order; junction bases with no gene match: 1. Germline V gives CDR1 SGHTA, CDR2 FQGTGA. This CDR3 region has 15 residues. In DNA form, the CDR3 reads TGTGCCAGCAGCTGGACTAGCGGAAGCACAGATACGCAGTATTTT. Translation gives CASSWTSGSTDTQYF.

The chain is built from TRBV6-1 and TRBJ2-3, with 9 bases matching TRBD1. The germline CDR1 and CDR2 sequences are MNHNS and SASEGT. The CDR3 length is 14 residues. Trimming removed 2 bases from V and 5 bases from J; junction bases left unmatched: 2. CDR3 region: CASSERTGEDTQYF. DNA of the CDR3: TGTGCCAGCAGTGAAAGGACAGGGGAAGATACGCAGTATTTT.

This rearrangement joins TRBV29-1 to TRBJ2-1; 11 positions match TRBD2. The J segment lost 0 bases and the V segment lost 7 bases, leaving 17 bases of the junction unmatched. The CDR3 runs 19 residues. Germline CDR1 and CDR2: SQVTM and ANQGSEA. CDR3 in amino acids: CSAQGGGLAAKTSYNEQFF. In nucleotides, the CDR3 is TGCAGCGCTCAGGGCGGGGGACTAGCGGCCAAAACCTCCTACAATGAGCAGTTCTTC.

As DNA, the CDR3 is TGTGCCAGCAGTCCTGAGACAGGGGCGGTCTATGGCTACACCTTC. Its translation is CASSPETGAVYGYTF. The chain recombines TRBV5-6 with TRBJ1-2; 8 nucleotides line up with TRBD1. V shed 5 bases and J 4 bases; nucleotides not matched to a gene: 10. This CDR3 comprises 15 residues. Germline V gene sequence: CDR1 SGHDT, CDR2 YYEEEE.